The clone carrying this T cell receptor beta chain was seen more than once but under ten times. The data were obtained in a study of blood T cell repertoires in COVID-19. Background on the study: The samples span acute and convalescent COVID-19 from the United States, Italy and Spain. PBMCs, B-cell-depleted T cells, or T cells provided the cDNA or gDNA that made up the material.

The CDR3 is 15 residues long. The V and J ends lost 5 bases and 6 bases, in that order; junction bases with no gene match: 8. Per germline, CDR1 SNHLY and CDR2 FYNNEI. One Seattle source followed patients from active infection through their disease course. Under the authors' procedure: Nucleated cell counts were estimated from reference gene primer amplification. Libraries were prepared by immunoSEQ multiplex PCR; TCRdb keeps only in-frame clonotypes and omits some of them. The DNA was the basis for D and trimming; V, J and clone size are from that table. Of about 160,000 clones detected, roughly 80% appear once; the ten largest clones hold 7%.

The sample was peripheral blood. V usage is TRBV2 and J usage is TRBJ2-2; 8 bases match TRBD2. This receptor was identified in a middle-aged woman with COVID-19, enrolled during active disease. The CDR3 loop reads CASSFRTSSAGELFF. For the CDR3, the DNA is TGTGCCAGCAGTTTTCGGACTAGCTCCGCCGGGGAGCTGTTTTTT.